This section outlines one T cell receptor (beta chain) sequence together with its context. No cognate antigen has been identified for it. No clone much larger than this one lies a single base away; base qualities are absent. These data come from a study of cytomegalovirus exposure and HLA in healthy donors (dated by TCRdb to between 2016 and 2019). Concerning the study at large: According to an earlier analysis of several hundred of the donors, about 170 million T cells yielded 120 million or so unique TCR beta sequences and 276 Gb of sequence data. Around 320 gigabases of sequencing data and 70 million to 85 million unique TCR sequences were included in an early release covering roughly 600 HLA-typed donors. Among the roughly 410 genotyped donors, around 81% belonged to the genetic ancestry cluster associated with self-reported Caucasian donors. The study aimed to test whether signatures of past pathogen exposure could be identified by cataloging public T cell receptors. The T cell repertoires of several hundred subjects were profiled by immunosequencing and related to cytomegalovirus serostatus. Along with the approximately 700-subject first cohort, a separate validation cohort of about 110 different subjects was used. To predict cytomegalovirus infection status, the study combined high-throughput TCR immunosequencing, statistical association of individual TCRs with disease status, and machine learning. A later analysis re-analyzed previously published TCR beta repertoires from roughly 600 donors and added high-resolution HLA genotyping to study TCR occurrence patterns. In the later analysis, no new phenotypic data were used to find candidate immune exposures; instead, reliance was placed on TCR beta sequences and their occurrence across donors. An earlier analysis of 450 to 750 of the donors used high-throughput TCR beta sequencing to judge whether each TCR beta V gene segment behaved as functional or pseudogenic. Donor age, sex, ethnicity and CMV serostatus were compiled together with the repertoire data. A later genetic analysis used genome-wide SNP genotypes for about three fifths of the 666 donors, treating that subset as a discovery cohort. All discovery cohort repertoires had been generated on a single sequencing platform. Class I and class II HLA loci were covered by the typing at four-digit resolution. The number of donors typed differed by locus, with about 629-630 for A, B, C, DRB1 and DQB1, 522 for DQA1, under 610 for DPA1, and over 400 for DPB1. Four to six DR-DQ haplotypes were handled as single units for association and clustering, since linkage in the cohort was strong. Among roughly 400 genotyped donors of the cohort, an average of about 240,000 unique TCR beta nucleotide sequences were sequenced per donor, about a sixth of them non-productive.

In total, approximately 610 healthy bone marrow donors made up the cohort. Cohort members were all nominally healthy when sampled, although unrecorded immune exposures were likely present. The donor tested CMV seronegative, placing the donor among the 352 seronegative members of the cohort. A peripheral blood sample was collected from each donor, and TCR beta sequencing was performed on peripheral blood mononuclear cells. Genomic DNA extraction from the blood cell samples was performed with the Qiagen DNeasy Blood Extraction Kit. Deletion took 0 bases off V and 0 bases off J, with a span of 13 bases between the germline ends. CDR1 SGDLS and CDR2 YYNGEE are derived from the germline V gene. Taken from cysteine to phenylalanine, the CDR3 has 17 residues. Solely the CDR3 DNA is kept, with 51 bases framed from the first base. Library preparation employed the immunoSEQ multiplex PCR assay. The multiplex PCR relied on a mix of 60 forward primers for TCR Vbeta segments and 13 reverse primers for TCR Jbeta segments. A multiplex PCR assay on genomic DNA amplified the CDR3 region of rearranged TCR beta genes. Amplified TCR beta libraries were sequenced as 87-base-pair reads on the Illumina HiSeq System. Per the source publication's procedure: A later analysis tallied around 82 million unique TCR beta chains across the 700 or so repertoires, and about 12 million of those chains were shared by two or more donors. A nearest-neighbor algorithm error-corrected the raw reads and collapsed the reads into unique sequences, merging closely related sequences to remove PCR and sequencing errors. To assign V, D and J gene segments, CDR3 sequences were aligned to IMGT reference sequences. Each retained sequence needed at least a six-nucleotide match to both a V gene segment and a J gene segment. Rearrangements were classified as productive when the CDR3 lacked stop codons and remained in frame with V and J, and all other rearrangements were classified as non-productive. CDR3 was defined by IMGT convention, running from the second conserved V-encoded cysteine to the conserved J-encoded phenylalanine. Sequences without an unambiguous match to a single V gene segment were excluded from the earlier analysis of several hundred of the donors. In an earlier analysis of approximately 590 of the donors, V segments were called functional above 56.7% productive rearrangements and were called segregating when the between-donor standard deviation exceeded 5%. A statistical classification framework was developed to diagnose cytomegalovirus status using the catalog of TCR beta chain sequences. In a later analysis, V and J genes were assigned by comparing TCR nucleotide sequences against IMGT/GENE-DB human TR gene sequences. A later analysis assigned CDR3 sequences and most-parsimonious VDJ recombination scenarios with the TCRdist pipeline. In a later analysis, each TCR beta chain was defined by its CDR3 amino acid sequence together with its V-gene family, and reads without a unique V-gene family were excluded. As a way to deal with suspected cross-contamination and a sequencing artifact, a later analysis dropped hundreds of nucleotide sequences that were highly shared and had low generation probability. In a later analysis, a clonal expansion index was calculated for each public chain from normalized within-repertoire ranks of inferred template counts. In a later analysis, generation probabilities were computed with a VDJ recombination model fitted to out-of-frame rearrangements, and the resulting probabilities were checked against IGoR. In a later analysis, TCR-TCR, TCR-HLA and TCR-CMV co-occurrence was scored with hypergeometric tests, and a repertoire-size bias correction was applied to TCR pairs. False discovery rates were estimated in a later analysis by permuting HLA or CMV assignments 20 times. A later analysis grouped co-occurring TCRs with DBSCAN, adding TCRdist sequence similarity when clustering within HLA-allele-positive subsets. Co-occurrence clustering excluded repertoires with fewer than 30,000 or more than 120,000 public chains, plus five with anomalous nucleotide sharing. TCRdb took this table from immuneACCESS and kept in-frame rearrangements with V and J called. Such tables lack part of the clones; where checked against another copy, unresolved V genes explain under half of the gap, and the rest is unexplained. V, J and clone size are those of that table, while D and trimming were read from the DNA. Counted in this sample were tens of thousands of clones; around 78% of them appeared once. The ten largest clones take up approximately 6.3% of the sample.

What the study reported, not specific to this receptor: In a later analysis, HLA-associated TCR beta chains showed more clonal expansion and lower generation probabilities than non-associated chains that were equally common. This cohort had only TCR beta chains sequenced, and the lack of alpha or paired-chain data limited which features could be detected. A cluster of highly shared sequence variants was judged likely to be a technical artifact of the sequencing pipeline. The presence/absence analyses assumed that sequencing depth was roughly uniform across donors, and that assumption may not be true. Linkage disequilibrium might explain the correlated functional status among segregating V segments, but an unknown experimental factor could not be ruled out. A total of fewer than 200 TCR beta chains were listed by the study as associated with cytomegalovirus. Because HLA typing was unavailable for some donors at each locus, only the typed subset was used in association tests. The classifier was reported to diagnose cytomegalovirus status with high specificity and sensitivity in both the original cohort and the validation cohort. It was suggested by the authors that the approach could potentially be generalized to other disease states and immunological phenotypes. According to a later analysis, most CMV-associated TCR beta chains appeared to be HLA-restricted, and the HLA associations seemed to be driven largely by CMV exposure. Some IMGT-functional V segments, including TRBV6-2 and TRBV6-3, could not be distinguished by the 87-base-pair reads and were therefore excluded. In a later analysis, some 18,000 TCR beta sequences were associated with specific HLA alleles at a false discovery rate of 0.05. Most TCR sequences were observed very rarely across donors, whereas some public TCRs were present in many individuals. An earlier analysis of approximately 540 of the donors showed that most TCR beta V segments appeared in productive rearrangements either about 90% or about 30% of the time, which broadly matched IMGT annotations. A further reported finding was that TCR beta sequences accurately predicted the HLA-A and HLA-B alleles for most subjects in the first cohort. An association between a missense DCLRE1C variant and V-gene and J-gene trimming of TCR beta chains was found in a later genetic analysis and replicated in an independent cohort. Because counts were too low, more than 15 rarely observed V segments, including chromosome 9 orphons, were excluded from the earlier analysis of around 640 of the donors. In a later genetic analysis, fewer N-insertions in productive TCRs were reported among donors in an Asian-associated ancestry cluster than the roughly 700-donor mean. A few of the identified cytomegalovirus-associated TCR beta chains were confirmed in vitro to be specific for cytomegalovirus antigens. Assigning TCR associations to individual alleles was difficult when HLA alleles, especially DR and DQ, strongly co-occurred. In a later analysis, several top co-occurrence clusters were reported to appear linked to parvovirus B19, influenza, CMV and Epstein-Barr virus. A later analysis found that TCR association rates varied across HLA loci, with DRB1 alleles showing the most associated TCRs and HLA-C alleles the fewest. CMV serostatus was the only immune exposure information available for the cohort.

The chain joins TRBV9 to TRBJ2-1; TRBD2 is perhaps the D gene, given 6 matching bases. The receptor comes from a man between 50 and 59 years old in good health and CMV-seronegative. Sequenced: PBMCs. The base sequence is TGTGCCAGCAGCGTAGGGTTTGGGGGGAGCTCCTACAATGAGCAGTTCTTC. Its product reads: CASSVGFGGSSYNEQFF.